Listed here are 14 T cell receptor beta chains from one sample, sequenced in a study of T cell changes during pregnancy in multiple sclerosis. Here immunoSEQ multiplex PCR was the method, and the copy in TCRdb shows in-frame clones only, minus some. The data hold roughly 110,000 clones, with 85% to 95% observed a single time. This material consisted of peripheral blood, taken after pregnancy. These receptors all come from a female donor with multiple sclerosis, enrolled in a pregnancy study.

This chain connects TRBV28 to TRBJ1-6; 8 nucleotides match TRBD1. The trim removed 2 bases at V and 10 bases at J, leaving 7 bases unmatched. The length of the CDR3 is 15 residues. The germline V gene has CDR1 MDHEN and CDR2 SYDVKM. The CDR3 DNA is TGTGCCAGCAGTTTAAGGTACAGGGGGGAATCACCCCTCCACTTT. This sequence encodes CASSLRYRGESPLHF. Drawing the rest from reference TRBV28 and TRBJ1-6, the complete variable domain is DVKVTQSSRYLVKRTGEKVFLECVQDMDHENMFWYRQDPGLGLRLIYFSYDVKMKEKGDIPEGYSVSREKKERFSLILESASTNQTSMYLCASSLRYRGESPLHFGNGTRLTVT.

The CDR3 protein is CASSYRGPGMNTEAFF. CDR3 bases: TGTGCCAGCAGTTACAGGGGCCCCGGCATGAACACTGAAGCTTTCTTT. The J gene is TRBJ1-1, the V gene TRBV6-5, with D tentatively TRBD1 (5 bases). Trimming stripped 2 bases from V and 0 bases from J, with 13 bases between. CDR1 MNHEY and CDR2 SVGAGI come from the germline V gene. The CDR3 sequence is 16 residues long.

For the CDR3, the DNA is TGTGCCAGCAGCCCGCCGGGGAGGGATGGGGAGCAGTACTTC. Its translation is CASSPPGRDGEQYF. The chain uses TRBV28 and TRBJ2-7; 7 bases match TRBD2. The CDR3 runs to 14 residues. Germline CDR1 and CDR2: MDHEN and SYDVKM. V gave up 6 bases and J gave up 7 bases; unmatched junction bases: 12.

The chain carries TRBV5-1 and TRBJ1-2, with D unclear. V gave up 3 bases and J gave up 4 bases, with 13 bases separating them. The CDR3 consists of 14 residues. Germline CDR1 SGHRS, CDR2 YFSETQ. CDR3 sequence reads: CASSSDRGGYGYTF. CDR3 coding DNA: TGCGCCAGCAGCTCGGACCGAGGAGGCTATGGCTACACCTTC.

The V gene is TRBV28, the J gene TRBJ1-3; D ambiguous. Per the germline V gene, CDR1 is MDHEN and CDR2 is SYDVKM. Trimming took 3 bases from V and 4 from J, leaving 13 bases between them. CDR3 size: 15 residues. The CDR3 region has the DNA TGTGCCAGCAGTTTTGCCGCGGGGAGGGGAAACACCATATATTTT. It codes for CASSFAAGRGNTIYF.

The J gene is TRBJ1-2, the V gene TRBV5-1; TRBD1 matches 8 bases. CDR1 is SGHRS and CDR2 is YFSETQ in the germline V gene. The V segment lost 1 base and the J segment 2 bases; nucleotides outside the gene matches: 1. This CDR3 has 14 residues. Here the CDR3 reads CASSLPGGNYGYTF. As DNA, the CDR3 is TGCGCCAGCAGCTTGCCAGGGGGCAACTATGGCTACACCTTC.

The J gene is TRBJ2-2, the V gene TRBV18, with unresolved D. V was pared by 3 bases and J by 0 bases, with 14 bases between. CDR3 length: 17 residues. Per the germline V gene, CDR1 is KGHSH and CDR2 is LQKENI. The CDR3 spells CASSPVPRHTNTGELFF. For the CDR3, the DNA is TGTGCCAGCTCACCCGTGCCCCGACATACGAACACCGGGGAGCTGTTTTTT.

As for this clone: The conserved phenylalanine or tryptophan normally closing the CDR3 is absent here, so this likely arose from a read error. V gene TRBV7-8 combines with J gene TRBJ1-6; maybe TRBD1 (5 bases). Germline V gene data show CDR1 as SGHVS and CDR2 as FQNEAQ. With 1 base removed from V and 10 bases from J, the gap between germline ends came to 20 bases. The CDR3 is 17 residues long. The CDR3 loop is CASSLDYGGRSSSPLHL. The DNA for the CDR3 is TGTGCCAGCAGCTTAGACTATGGGGGGAGATCAAGCTCACCCCTCCACCTT.

The chain joins TRBV7-9 to TRBJ1-6; 7 bases agree with TRBD1. Per germline, CDR1 SEHNR and CDR2 FQNEAQ (reference sequence). V lost 6 bases, J lost 8 bases, and 7 bases stayed unmatched. This CDR3 is 14 amino acids long. The CDR3 DNA reads TGTGCCAGCAGGTCAGGGGGAATGGATTCACCCCTCCACTTT. Its translation: CASRSGGMDSPLHF. The full variable domain, its missing parts supplied by reference TRBV7-9 and TRBJ1-6, is DTGVSQNPRHKITKRGQNVTFRCDPISEHNRLYWYRQTLGQGPEFLTYFQNEAQLEKSRLLSDRFSAERPKGSFSTLEIQRTEQGDSAMYLCASRSGGMDSPLHFGNGTRLTVT.

For the CDR3, the DNA is TGCGCCAGCAGCTTGGACGGCGGCCGGGGAGAGACCCAGTACTTC. Its translation is CASSLDGGRGETQYF. The rearrangement links TRBV5-1 to TRBJ2-5, with TRBD2 as a possible D gene (5 bases). There are 15 residues in the CDR3. The germline CDR1 and CDR2 sequences are SGHRS and YFSETQ. V lost 0 bases and J 4 bases, leaving 13 bases between the germline ends.

The chain couples TRBV5-1 to TRBJ1-1; D is unresolved. The V and J ends lost 1 base and 1 base respectively, with 5 bases between them. CDR3 size: 13 residues. CDR1 is SGHRS and CDR2 is YFSETQ in the germline V gene. Here the CDR3 reads CASSLSRNTEAFF. The CDR3 DNA sequence: TGCGCCAGCAGCTTGTCGAGGAACACTGAAGCTTTCTTT.

The chain uses TRBV5-4 and TRBJ2-1; 12 nucleotides match TRBD2. The CDR3 contains 18 residues. Looked up from germline, CDR1 is SGHNT and CDR2 is YYREEE (reference sequence). The junction had 4 bases not matched to a gene; V was cut back by 0 bases and J by 0 bases. The CDR3 DNA follows: TGTGCCAGCAGCTTGGAACTAGCGGGAGGACCCTCCTACAATGAGCAGTTCTTC. It translates to CASSLELAGGPSYNEQFF.

The CDR3 nucleotides read TGTGCCAGCAGCTTTAACAGGGACGGCTACACCTTC. As protein: CASSFNRDGYTF. The genes are TRBV7-9 and TRBJ1-2; maybe TRBD1 (6 bases). CDR1 is SEHNR, CDR2 FQNEAQ, per germline (reference sequence). The CDR3 extends over 12 amino acids. Trimming removed 3 bases from V and 8 bases from J, with 10 bases in between.

This chain links TRBV18 with TRBJ2-2, with TRBD1 identical over 8 bases. CDR3 size: 15 residues. The V gene end was trimmed by 3 bases and the J gene end by 1 base; junction bases not matched to a gene: 1. Germline CDR1 reads KGHSH; CDR2 reads LQKENI. CDR3: CASSPDRGNTGELFF. The CDR3 DNA reads as TGTGCCAGCTCACCTGACAGGGGGAACACCGGGGAGCTGTTTTTT. The variable domain in full, with the rest retrieved from reference TRBV18 and TRBJ2-2, is NAGVMQNPRHLVRRRGQEARLRCSPMKGHSHVYWYRQLPEEGLKFMVYLQKENIIDESGMPKERFSAEFPKEGPSILRIQQVVRGDSAAYFCASSPDRGNTGELFFGEGSRLTVL.